The T cell receptor beta chain under discussion was sequenced for a study of OX40 agonist ivuxolimab in advanced cancers. Looking at the study overall: Patients treated during dose escalation were battling hepatocellular carcinoma, melanoma, renal cell or head and neck cancer. Prior therapy, whether anti-PD-1, anti-PD-L1 or anti-CTLA-4, was allowed, and about 40% had some.

Study findings and constraints: There were, on average, more expanded clones in CD8+ T cells than in CD4+.

This clone has just one count. What it binds is unknown. The investigators sampled blood at baseline, at cycle 4 day 1, and at cycle 7 day 1. Profiled with immunoSEQ multiplex PCR; TCRdb holds only in-frame clones, not every one. The table records about 27,000 clones, 65% to 90% of them present only once. The V end was cut by 0 bases, the J end by 2 bases, with 12 bases between. The germline V gene has CDR1 SGDLS and CDR2 YYNGEE. The CDR3 consists of 16 residues. This receptor was taken from an adult with an advanced solid tumor such as melanoma, head and neck, liver or kidney cancer. This sequence joins TRBV9 and TRBJ2-1, with D tentatively TRBD2 (5 bases). The sequenced sample was CD4+ or CD8+ T cells sorted from blood, obtained in a trial of the OX40 agonist ivuxolimab. Here the CDR3 DNA reads TGTGCCAGCAGCGTAGCGAGGGATCGCCCCTACAATGAGCAGTTCTTC. Translating gives CASSVARDRPYNEQFF.